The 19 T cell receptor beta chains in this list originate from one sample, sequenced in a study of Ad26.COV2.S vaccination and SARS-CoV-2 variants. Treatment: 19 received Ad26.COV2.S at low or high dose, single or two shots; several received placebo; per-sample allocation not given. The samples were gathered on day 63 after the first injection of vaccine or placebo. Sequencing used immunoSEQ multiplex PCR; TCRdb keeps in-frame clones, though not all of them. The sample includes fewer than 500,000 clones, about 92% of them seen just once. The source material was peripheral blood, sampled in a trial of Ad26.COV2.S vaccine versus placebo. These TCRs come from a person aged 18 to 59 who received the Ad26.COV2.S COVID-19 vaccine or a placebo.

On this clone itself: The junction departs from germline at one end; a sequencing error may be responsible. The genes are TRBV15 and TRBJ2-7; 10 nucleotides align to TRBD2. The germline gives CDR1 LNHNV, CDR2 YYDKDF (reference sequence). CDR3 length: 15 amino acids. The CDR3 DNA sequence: TGTGCCACCAGTTACAGCGGGAGGGCCTCCCACGAGCAGTACTTC. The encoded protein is CATSYSGRASHEQYF.

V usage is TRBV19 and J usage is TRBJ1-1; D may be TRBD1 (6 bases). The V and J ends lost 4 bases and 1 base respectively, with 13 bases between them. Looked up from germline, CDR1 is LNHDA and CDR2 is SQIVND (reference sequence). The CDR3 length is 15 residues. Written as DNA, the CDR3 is TGTGCCAGTAGTAAACAGGGAATACAGAACACTGAAGCTTTCTTT. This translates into CASSKQGIQNTEAFF.

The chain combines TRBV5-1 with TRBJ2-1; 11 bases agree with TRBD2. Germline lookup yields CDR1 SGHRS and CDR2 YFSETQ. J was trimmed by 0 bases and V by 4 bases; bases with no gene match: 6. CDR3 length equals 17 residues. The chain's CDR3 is CASSGTSGPLSYNEQFF. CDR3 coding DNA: TGCGCCAGCAGCGGGACTAGCGGACCCCTCTCCTACAATGAGCAGTTCTTC.

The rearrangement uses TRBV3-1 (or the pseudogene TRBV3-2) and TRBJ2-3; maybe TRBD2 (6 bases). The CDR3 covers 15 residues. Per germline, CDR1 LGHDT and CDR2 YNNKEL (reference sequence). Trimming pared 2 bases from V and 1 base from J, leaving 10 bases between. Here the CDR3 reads CASSQSSSGTDTQYF. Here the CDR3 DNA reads TGTGCCAGCAGCCAATCTTCTAGCGGCACAGATACGCAGTATTTT.

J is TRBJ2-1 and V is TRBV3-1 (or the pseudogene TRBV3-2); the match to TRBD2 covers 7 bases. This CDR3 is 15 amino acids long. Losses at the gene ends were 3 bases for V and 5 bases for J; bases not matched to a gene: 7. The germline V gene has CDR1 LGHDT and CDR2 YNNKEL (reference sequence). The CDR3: CASSQSRELHNEQFF. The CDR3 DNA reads TGTGCCAGCAGCCAGTCGCGGGAGCTGCACAATGAGCAGTTCTTC.

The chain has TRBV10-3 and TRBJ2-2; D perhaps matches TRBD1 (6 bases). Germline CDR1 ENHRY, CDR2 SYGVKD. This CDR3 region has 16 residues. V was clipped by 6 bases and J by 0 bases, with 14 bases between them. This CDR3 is CAIRRSGTTNTGELFF. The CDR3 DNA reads TGTGCCATCAGGAGATCCGGGACAACGAACACCGGGGAGCTGTTTTTT.

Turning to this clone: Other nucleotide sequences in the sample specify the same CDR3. The CDR3 region is CASSLGEYQETQYF. The CDR3 DNA is TGTGCCAGCAGCTTAGGGGAATACCAAGAGACCCAGTACTTC. The chain couples TRBV7-9 to TRBJ2-5; D unresolved. The V gene's germline CDR1 is SEHNR and CDR2 FQNEAQ (reference sequence). Trimming took 1 base from V and 0 from J, leaving 6 bases between them. The CDR3 covers 14 residues.

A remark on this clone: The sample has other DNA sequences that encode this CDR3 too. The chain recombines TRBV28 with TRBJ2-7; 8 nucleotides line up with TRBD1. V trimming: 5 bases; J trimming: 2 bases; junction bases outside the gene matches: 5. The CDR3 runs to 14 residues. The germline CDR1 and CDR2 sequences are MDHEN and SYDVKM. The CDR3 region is CASSPGTGAYEQYF. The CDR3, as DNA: TGTGCCAGCAGTCCAGGGACAGGAGCCTACGAGCAGTACTTC.

CDR3 in amino acids: CASSPWGAKNIQYF. The CDR3 bases are TGCGCCAGCAGCCCTTGGGGGGCCAAAAACATTCAGTACTTC. The rearrangement uses TRBV5-1 and TRBJ2-4; D may be TRBD1 or TRBD2 (5 bases each). V shed 4 bases and J shed 1 base, with 9 bases lying between them. The CDR3 contains 14 residues. Germline values: CDR1 SGHRS, CDR2 YFSETQ.

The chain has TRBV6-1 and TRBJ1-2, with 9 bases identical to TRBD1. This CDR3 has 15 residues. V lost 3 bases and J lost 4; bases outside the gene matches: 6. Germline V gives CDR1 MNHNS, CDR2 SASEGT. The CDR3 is CASSDLGQGSYGYTF. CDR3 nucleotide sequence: TGTGCCAGCAGTGATCTGGGACAGGGCTCCTATGGCTACACCTTC.

In DNA, the CDR3 is TGCGCCAGCAGCCCTCGGGCCTTTCCAGCTACAGATACGCAGTATTTT. It codes for CASSPRAFPATDTQYF. The chain couples TRBV5-1 to TRBJ2-3; D is undetermined. From germline, CDR1 is SGHRS and CDR2 YFSETQ. V was shortened by 4 bases and J by 3 bases, with 18 bases between the two germline ends. The CDR3 has 16 residues.

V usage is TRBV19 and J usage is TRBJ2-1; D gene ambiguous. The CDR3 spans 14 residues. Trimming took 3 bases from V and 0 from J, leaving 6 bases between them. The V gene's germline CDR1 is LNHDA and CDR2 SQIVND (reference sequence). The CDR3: CASSILSSYNEQFF. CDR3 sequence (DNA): TGTGCCAGTAGTATCCTGAGCTCCTACAATGAGCAGTTCTTC.

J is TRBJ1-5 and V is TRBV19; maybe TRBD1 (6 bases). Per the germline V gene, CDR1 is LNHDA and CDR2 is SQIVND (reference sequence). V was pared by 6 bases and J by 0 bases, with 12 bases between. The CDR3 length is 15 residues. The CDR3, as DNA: TGTGCCAGTAGGGCCCGGGACAATAGCAATCAGCCCCAGCATTTT. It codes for CASRARDNSNQPQHF.

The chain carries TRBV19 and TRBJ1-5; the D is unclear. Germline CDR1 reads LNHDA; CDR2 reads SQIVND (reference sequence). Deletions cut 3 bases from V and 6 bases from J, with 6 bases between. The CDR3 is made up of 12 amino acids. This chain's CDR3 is CASSMWGQPQHF. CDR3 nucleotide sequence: TGTGCCAGTAGTATGTGGGGTCAGCCCCAGCATTTT.

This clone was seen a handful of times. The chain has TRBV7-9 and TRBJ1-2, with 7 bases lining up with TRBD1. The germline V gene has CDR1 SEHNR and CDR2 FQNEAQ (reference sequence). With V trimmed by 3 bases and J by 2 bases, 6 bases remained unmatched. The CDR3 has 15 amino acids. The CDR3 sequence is CASSFVEGANYGYTF. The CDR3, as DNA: TGTGCCAGCAGCTTTGTCGAGGGGGCGAACTATGGCTACACCTTC.

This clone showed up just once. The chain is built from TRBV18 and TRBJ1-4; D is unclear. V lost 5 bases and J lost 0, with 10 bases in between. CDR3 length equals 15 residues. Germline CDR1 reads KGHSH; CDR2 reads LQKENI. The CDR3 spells CASSDTAATNEKLFF. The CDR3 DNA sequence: TGTGCCAGCTCAGACACAGCAGCAACTAATGAAAAACTGTTTTTT.

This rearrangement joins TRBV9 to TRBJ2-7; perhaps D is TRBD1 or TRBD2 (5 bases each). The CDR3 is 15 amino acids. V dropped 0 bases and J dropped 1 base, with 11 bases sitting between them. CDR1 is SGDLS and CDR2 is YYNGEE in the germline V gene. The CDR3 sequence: CASSVGGTASYEQYF. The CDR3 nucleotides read TGTGCCAGCAGCGTAGGGGGGACGGCATCCTACGAGCAGTACTTC. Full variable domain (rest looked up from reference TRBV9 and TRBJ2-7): DSGVTQTPKHLITATGQRVTLRCSPRSGDLSVYWYQQSLDQGLQFLIQYYNGEERAKGNILERFSAQQFPDLHSELNLSSLELGDSALYFCASSVGGTASYEQYFGPGTRLTVT.

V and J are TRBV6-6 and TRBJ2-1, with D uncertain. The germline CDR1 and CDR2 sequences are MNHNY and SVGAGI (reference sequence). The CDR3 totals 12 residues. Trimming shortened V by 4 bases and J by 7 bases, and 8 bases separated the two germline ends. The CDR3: CASSSRVNEQFF. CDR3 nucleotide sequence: TGTGCCAGCAGTTCCAGAGTGAATGAGCAGTTCTTC.

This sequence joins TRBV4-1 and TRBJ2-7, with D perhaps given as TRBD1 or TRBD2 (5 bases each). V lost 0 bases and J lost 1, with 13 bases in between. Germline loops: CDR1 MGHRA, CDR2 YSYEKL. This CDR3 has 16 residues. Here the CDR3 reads CASSQDPWDRSYEQYF. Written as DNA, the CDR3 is TGCGCCAGCAGCCAAGATCCGTGGGACCGTTCCTACGAGCAGTACTTC.